A selection of T cell receptor beta chains follows, all from one sample in a study of cytomegalovirus exposure and HLA in healthy donors. Libraries were prepared by immunoSEQ multiplex PCR; TCRdb keeps only in-frame clonotypes and omits some of them. The sample yields a few hundred thousand clones, approximately 91% seen once. Sequenced: PBMCs. Receptor source: a girl aged 2 to 9 in good health and CMV-seronegative. Both conserved end residues are trimmed from each CDR3. Fields, in order: V gene, CDR3 protein.

>TRBV5-6
ASSLATLGEGHEQY
>TRBV2
ASSTLPTEAF
>TRBV6-5
ASSFRDRENEQY
>TRBV10-3
AISDGAGIDTQY
>TRBV30
AWSAFSGFDEQF
>TRBV2
ASSPTVPWDEQY
>TRBV9
ASSVGPSTGTYEQY
>TRBV7-9
SSSLPLGGRNTEAF
>TRBV29-1
SVEVRGRLTEAF
>TRBV2
AARREGLDEQY
>TRBV29-1
SVGFRTGGHEQY
>TRBV27
ASSLPKLAGGTYEQY
>TRBV7-3
ASSSIGAGEQF
>TRBV7-9
ASSSGHLWDSKIEAF
>TRBV5-4
ASSSDRENTEAF
>TRBV18
ASSPQPVNSNQPQH
>TRBV5-4
ASSPKGTGGAWDNEQF
>TRBV9
ASSARAGPTDTQY
>TRBV28
ASSPLRQQGNQPQH
>TRBV10-3
AISGAQGETQY
>TRBV6-1
ASSGSSGESYEQY
>TRBV5-1
ASSPGATGAYEQY